The clone carrying this T cell receptor beta chain is a singleton in its sample. This CDR3 has 15 residues. Trimming removed 10 bases from V and 0 bases from J, with 19 bases in between. The germline gives CDR1 MDHEN, CDR2 SYDVKM. The record originates from a study of shared clonotypes between healthy human individuals. Once extracted for a subset, genomic DNA was divided evenly among several immunoSEQ plates. TCRdb keeps only in-frame clones here, not all; method: immunoSEQ multiplex PCR. This sample yields 1,400,000 or so clones, of which approximately 98.5% are seen a single time; approximately 0.4% belongs to the top ten.

The receptor was derived from a man aged 30 to 39 in good health. The rearrangement joins TRBV28 to TRBJ2-7; D possibly uses TRBD1 or TRBD2 (7 bases each). Sequencing was performed on naive CD4+ T cells sorted from blood. Subset given: CD45RA+ positively selected. CDR3 in DNA: TGTGCCACCGCACGGGGAGGGGGCAACTCCTACGAGCAGTACTTC. Its protein product is CATARGGGNSYEQYF.